The 17 T cell receptor beta chains reported below all come from one sample, sequenced in a study of T cell repertoires in cytomegalovirus infection. Using its own MiXCR run on the reads, TCRdb lists one record per CDR3 protein. The profile covers some 100,000 distinct CDR3 sequences, with 29% appearing a single time and 81% taken by the ten largest. No antigen has been assigned to these receptors. This specimen consisted of CD8+ T cells from cultured PBMCs, obtained from culture after CMV antigen stimulation. These receptors originate from a human donor in good health (CMV status not recorded). Some clones in this sample may be carry-over from other donors' samples.

The V call is TRBV3-1, the J call TRBJ2-3; 10 nucleotides match TRBD2. CDR1 and CDR2 (germline): LGHDT, YNNKEL (reference sequence). Trimming took 6 bases from V and 3 from J; bases not matched to a gene: 6. The CDR3 has 15 residues. CDR3 sequence (DNA): TGTGCCAGCAGTTCCGGACTAGCGGTAACAGATACGCAGTATTTT. Its protein is CASSSGLAVTDTQYF.

This clonotype was observed a few times. This chain connects TRBV27 to TRBJ2-1, with 9 nucleotides matching TRBD2. CDR1 is MNHEY, CDR2 SMNVEV, per germline (reference sequence). The CDR3 is made up of 15 amino acids. The V gene end was trimmed by 6 bases and the J gene end by 3 bases; junction bases not matched to a gene: 6. CDR3 in DNA: TGTGCCAGCAGCCTAAGCGGGGGGCACTACAATGAGCAGTTCTTC. Protein sequence: CASSLSGGHYNEQFF.

J is TRBJ2-7 and V is TRBV6-5, with 13 bases aligning to TRBD2. V was pared by 6 bases and J by 3 bases, with 5 bases of the junction left unmatched. The CDR3 totals 15 residues. Germline V gene sequence: CDR1 MNHEY, CDR2 SVGAGI. In DNA, the CDR3 is TGTGCCAGCAGCCCGGGACTAGCGGGGCACTACGAGCAGTACTTC. It specifies CASSPGLAGHYEQYF.

The table lists this clonotype with a count of one. This chain joins TRBV5-6 and TRBJ1-1, with D tentatively TRBD1 (5 bases). The CDR3 length is 14 residues. Germline CDR1 is SGHDT and CDR2 is YYEEEE. The ends were cut back, 0 bases at V and 1 base at J, with 7 bases in the middle. Here the CDR3 DNA reads TGTGCCAGCAGCTTGGGGGGCAGGAACACTGAAGCTTTCTTT. Amino acid sequence: CASSLGGRNTEAFF.

This rearrangement joins TRBV12-3 or TRBV12-4 to TRBJ1-6, with D uncertain. V lost 5 bases to trimming and J lost 7 bases, with 9 bases between them. This CDR3 has 13 residues. The CDR3 spells CASSQNGNSPLHF. The CDR3 region has the DNA TGTGCCAGCAGTCAGAACGGGAATTCACCCCTCCACTTT.

This clonotype appeared many times. This chain joins TRBV7-6 and TRBJ2-1; D is unresolved. With 1 base removed from V and 0 bases from J, the gap between germline ends came to 10 bases. The CDR3 spans 16 residues. Germline V gene sequence: CDR1 SGHVS, CDR2 FNYEAQ. In DNA, the CDR3 is TGTGCCAGCAGCTTAGAGCCAGCGATCTCCTACAATGAGCAGTTCTTC. Residues: CASSLEPAISYNEQFF.

This clonotype was picked up a small number of times. This rearrangement joins TRBV24-1 to TRBJ2-1, with D tentatively TRBD2 (5 bases). CDR1 is KGHDR and CDR2 is SFDVKD in the germline V gene. CDR3 length: 13 residues. V was cut by 4 bases and J by 8 bases, with 11 bases left in between. The CDR3 DNA reads as TGTGCCACCAGTGACCGATCTAGCCATGAGCAGTTCTTC. Its translation is CATSDRSSHEQFF.

The chain joins TRBV11-2 to TRBJ2-7; no definite D call. Germline assignment: CDR1 SGHAT and CDR2 FQNNGV. This CDR3 spans 13 amino acids. V gave up 6 bases and J gave up 2 bases, with 11 bases separating them. The CDR3: CASRDGNAYEQYF. The CDR3 DNA is TGTGCCAGCAGGGACGGTAATGCCTACGAGCAGTACTTC.

This clonotype was found once. The CDR3 coding sequence is TGTGCCAGCAGCCCTGGTACAACTCAGCCCCAGCATTTT. Protein product: CASSPGTTQPQHF. J is TRBJ1-5 and V is TRBV5-6; no clear D gene. V shed 4 bases and J shed 6 bases, with 11 bases lying between them. Germline lookup yields CDR1 SGHDT and CDR2 YYEEEE. The CDR3 totals 13 residues.

A few counts support this clonotype. The V and J genes are TRBV2 and TRBJ2-2, with D unresolved. V was trimmed by 1 base and J by 4 bases, leaving 1 base between them. The germline V gene encodes CDR1 SNHLY and CDR2 FYNNEI. The length of the CDR3 is 12 residues. The CDR3 DNA reads TGTGCCAGCAGTGAAGTCACCGGGGAGCTGTTTTTT. This encodes CASSEVTGELFF.

At least ten counts were recorded for this clonotype. The chain recombines TRBV7-2 with TRBJ2-4, with D tentatively TRBD1 or TRBD2 (5 bases each). The V end lost 4 bases, the J end lost 2 bases, and 12 bases lay between the germline ends. This CDR3 is built from 15 residues. Germline assignment: CDR1 SGHTA and CDR2 FQGNSA. The CDR3 bases are TGTGCCAGCAGCTCAATGGGACGGACCAAAAACATTCAGTACTTC. Protein product: CASSSMGRTKNIQYF.

J is TRBJ2-3 and V is TRBV7-6; perhaps TRBD2 as D (5 bases). The CDR3 is 16 residues long. Per the germline V gene, CDR1 is SGHVS and CDR2 is FNYEAQ. V lost 5 bases and J lost 2, with 17 bases in between. The chain's CDR3 is CASSGGPNPPTDTQYF. The DNA of the CDR3 is TGTGCCAGCAGCGGAGGTCCTAACCCCCCCACAGATACGCAGTATTTT. The whole variable domain, remainder taken from reference TRBV7-6 and TRBJ2-3, is GAGVSQSPRYKVTKRGQDVALRCDPISGHVSLYWYRQALGQGPEFLTYFNYEAQQDKSGLPNDRFSAERPEGSISTLTIQRTEQRDSAMYRCASSGGPNPPTDTQYFGPGTRLTVL.

The genes are TRBV6-6 and TRBJ2-1; tentative D call: TRBD1 (5 bases). This CDR3 is built from 13 residues. Looked up from germline, CDR1 is MNHNY and CDR2 is SVGAGI (reference sequence). V was trimmed by 4 bases and J by 9 bases, leaving 13 bases between them. CDR3 sequence reads: CASSSTEYGEQFF. CDR3 DNA: TGTGCCAGCAGTTCGACAGAGTACGGTGAGCAGTTCTTC.

At least ten counts were recorded for this clonotype. The CDR3 is CASSLSTGDPLYEQYF. DNA of the CDR3: TGTGCCAGCAGCCTATCAACAGGGGACCCCCTTTACGAGCAGTACTTC. The gene calls are TRBV7-8 and TRBJ2-7, with 7 bases lining up with TRBD1. The CDR3 is 16 amino acids. J was trimmed by 4 bases and V by 5 bases; bases with no gene match: 14. The germline V gene has CDR1 SGHVS and CDR2 FQNEAQ.

The chain is built from TRBV2 and TRBJ2-5; no firm D call. Trimming took 4 bases from V and 10 from J, leaving 4 bases between them. Germline loops: CDR1 SNHLY, CDR2 FYNNEI. The CDR3 is 9 residues long. CDR3 DNA sequence: TGTGCCAGCAGTGGGGGCCAGTACTTC. Amino acids: CASSGGQYF.

Many counts were recorded for this clonotype. This chain connects TRBV29-1 to TRBJ1-1; no clear D gene. The CDR3 has 14 amino acids. Germline loops: CDR1 SQVTM, CDR2 ANQGSEA. V dropped 4 bases and J dropped 1 base, with 13 bases sitting between them. The CDR3 loop is CSVVTGLGNTEAFF. The CDR3 DNA reads as TGCAGCGTTGTCACCGGGTTGGGGAACACTGAAGCTTTCTTT. The complete variable domain, with remaining parts taken from reference TRBV29-1 and TRBJ1-1, reads SAVISQKPSRDICQRGTSLTIQCQVDSQVTMMFWYRQQPGQSLTLIATANQGSEATYESGFVIDKFPISRPNLTFSTLTVSNMSPEDSSIYLCSVVTGLGNTEAFFGQGTRLTVV.

This chain links TRBV7-2 with TRBJ2-7; perhaps TRBD1 as D (6 bases). The length of the CDR3 is 14 residues. The germline gives CDR1 SGHTA, CDR2 FQGNSA. With 5 bases removed from V and 3 bases from J, the gap between germline ends came to 14 bases. Written as DNA, the CDR3 is TGTGCCAGCAGCCCCACAGGGCCTTACTACGAGCAGTACTTC. This sequence encodes CASSPTGPYYEQYF. Looking up the rest from reference TRBV7-2 and TRBJ2-7 gives the full variable domain: GAGVSQSPSNKVTEKGKDVELRCDPISGHTALYWYRQSLGQGLEFLIYFQGNSAPDKSGLPSDRFSAERTGGSVSTLTIQRTQQEDSAVYLCASSPTGPYYEQYFGPGTRLTVT.